Following are 9 T cell receptor beta chains from one sample sequenced in a study of shared T cell receptors in the human thymus. Here immunoSEQ multiplex PCR was the method, and the copy in TCRdb shows in-frame clones only, minus some. Of about 660,000 clones in the sample, around 89% were seen once. The data were also submitted as part of a second study, on human thymus T cells.

Source material: thymocytes. The receptors derive from a boy under three years old with a congenital heart defect.

The CDR3 is CASSKTAGGLGEQYF. CDR3 nucleotide sequence: TGTGCCAGCAGCAAGACAGCGGGAGGGCTCGGCGAGCAGTACTTC. The chain uses TRBV7-2 and TRBJ2-7; 10 nucleotides line up with TRBD2. V lost 5 bases to trimming and J lost 6 bases; unmatched junction nucleotides: 10. This CDR3 has 15 amino acids. Germline CDR1 and CDR2: SGHTA and FQGNSA.

The chain links TRBV4-3 to TRBJ2-1; the match to TRBD2 covers 8 bases. CDR1 is LGHNA and CDR2 is YSLEER in the germline V gene. V lost 0 bases to trimming and J lost 3 bases; unmatched junction nucleotides: 10. The CDR3 covers 18 residues. CDR3 sequence: CASSQEVSGTTNYNEQFF. CDR3 nucleotides: TGCGCCAGCAGCCAAGAAGTTAGCGGGACCACCAACTACAATGAGCAGTTCTTC.

A word on this clone: No conserved phenylalanine or tryptophan is present at the end of the CDR3, so a read error is the likely explanation. The limits of the CDR3 on the DNA are not certain, so only TCRdb's listed CDR3 is given. The gene calls are TRBV27 and TRBJ2-7; TRBD2 is the table's D call and was not checked against the DNA. Germline assignment: CDR1 MNHEY and CDR2 SMNVEV (reference sequence). The CDR3 length equals 9 residues, ends included. CDR3: CASSPPGRN.

This chain connects TRBV5-1 to TRBJ2-1; 7 bases are shared with TRBD2. Germline V gene data show CDR1 as SGHRS and CDR2 as YFSETQ. With 7 bases clipped from V and 4 bases from J, the junction kept 8 bases outside the gene matches. The CDR3 spans 14 residues. Here the CDR3 reads CASGGSGPYNEQFF. As DNA, the CDR3 is TGCGCCAGCGGTGGTAGCGGGCCATACAATGAGCAGTTCTTC.

The J gene is TRBJ2-3, the V gene TRBV6-6; TRBD2 aligns across 7 bases. Germline CDR1 and CDR2: MNHNY and SVGAGI (reference sequence). CDR3 length equals 16 residues. J lost 2 bases, V lost 0 bases, and 5 bases had no gene match. CDR3 DNA: TGTGCCAGCAGTTACTCGGAAGCGGGGCCCACAGATACGCAGTATTTT. It yields the protein CASSYSEAGPTDTQYF.

The chain uses TRBV27 and TRBJ2-1; TRBD2 matches at 14 bases. Losses at the gene ends were 6 bases for V and 9 bases for J; bases not matched to a gene: 16. The CDR3 consists of 18 residues. Germline-derived CDR1 and CDR2 are MNHEY and SMNVEV (reference sequence). The CDR3 region has the DNA TGTGCCAGCAGCCTGACTAGCGGGAGGGCCGGGAGACCAATTGAGCAGTTCTTC. This gives the protein CASSLTSGRAGRPIEQFF.

The gene calls are TRBV5-1 and TRBJ2-3, with TRBD1 identical over 9 bases. The germline gives CDR1 SGHRS, CDR2 YFSETQ. This CDR3 is 20 amino acids long. Losses at the gene ends were 2 bases for V and 0 bases for J; bases not matched to a gene: 16. The CDR3: CASSFKPGQGGYESTDTQYF. DNA of the CDR3: TGCGCCAGCAGCTTTAAACCGGGACAGGGCGGATACGAAAGCACAGATACGCAGTATTTT. Combining the CDR3 with reference TRBV5-1 and TRBJ2-3 gives the whole variable domain KAGVTQTPRYLIKTRGQQVTLSCSPISGHRSVSWYQQTPGQGLQFLFEYFSETQRNKGNFPGRFSGRQFSNSRSEMNVSTLELGDSALYLCASSFKPGQGGYESTDTQYFGPGTRLTVL.

V gene TRBV4-3 combines with J gene TRBJ2-1, with TRBD2 matching over 9 bases. Germline CDR1 reads LGHNA; CDR2 reads YSLEER. J was trimmed by 5 bases and V by 4 bases; bases with no gene match: 6. The CDR3 covers 15 residues. For the CDR3, the DNA is TGCGCCAGCAGCCCTGGACTAGCGCGTCACAATGAGCAGTTCTTC. Its translation is CASSPGLARHNEQFF.

The V and J genes are TRBV5-1 and TRBJ1-3, with TRBD1 matching over 8 bases. V lost 0 bases, J lost 0 bases, and 8 bases stayed unmatched. CDR1 and CDR2 from the germline V gene are SGHRS and YFSETQ. The CDR3 sequence is 18 residues long. CDR3 sequence reads: CASSLDGGQGDSGNTIYF. DNA of the CDR3: TGCGCCAGCAGCTTGGACGGAGGACAGGGAGACTCTGGAAACACCATATATTTT.